These T cell receptor beta chains were read from a single sample in a study of Graves' ophthalmopathy and Graves' hyperthyroidism. TCRdb called the multiplex PCR reads again in MiXCR, with one record for every CDR3 protein. The sample has 200,000 to 300,000 distinct CDR3 sequences; 45% are singletons. The sequencing input was peripheral blood. The receptors were gathered from an adult man with Graves' ophthalmopathy. CDR3s include the opening cysteine and the closing phenylalanine or tryptophan. D genes are given only for firm matches. Size is omitted from some rows. Given values are once, few, many or a class for expanded clones.

cdr3_nt: TGTGCCACGACGTTTCGTCCTGACACTGAAGCTTTCTTT; cdr3_aa: CATTFRPDTEAFF; clone_size: many; d_call: NA; cdr3_length: 13; j_call: TRBJ1-1; v_call: TRBV10-3
cdr3_nt: TGCAGCGTTGAATACAGGGACGATGGCTATGGCTACACCTTC; cdr3_aa: CSVEYRDDGYGYTF; clone_size: many; d_call: NA; cdr3_length: 14; j_call: TRBJ1-2; v_call: TRBV29-1
cdr3_nt: TGTGCCAGCAGCTTTGGGGACGAAAACACCGGGGAGCTGTTTTTT; cdr3_aa: CASSFGDENTGELFF; clone_size: NA; d_call: NA; cdr3_length: 15; j_call: TRBJ2-2; v_call: TRBV5-4
cdr3_nt: TGTGCCAGCAGCTTGAGGCAAGTGGAGACCCAGTACTTC; cdr3_aa: CASSLRQVETQYF; clone_size: NA; d_call: NA; cdr3_length: 13; j_call: TRBJ2-5; v_call: TRBV5-4
cdr3_nt: TGTGCCAGCAGTGAAGCAGGGGGCTATAATTCACCCCTCCACTTT; cdr3_aa: CASSEAGGYNSPLHF; clone_size: NA; d_call: NA; cdr3_length: 15; j_call: TRBJ1-6; v_call: TRBV2
cdr3_nt: TGTGCCACCGTGAACTGGGAGTTAGAGACCCAGTACTTC; cdr3_aa: CATVNWELETQYF; clone_size: NA; d_call: NA; cdr3_length: 13; j_call: TRBJ2-5; v_call: TRBV7-8
cdr3_nt: TGTGCCAGCAGCTTAGCGCAGGGACCCGCTTGGACTGAAGCTTTCTTT; cdr3_aa: CASSLAQGPAWTEAFF; clone_size: NA; d_call: NA; cdr3_length: 16; j_call: TRBJ1-1; v_call: TRBV7-8
cdr3_nt: TGTGCCAGCGGGACTAGCGGGGGACATGGTGGCTACACCTTC; cdr3_aa: CASGTSGGHGGYTF; clone_size: NA; d_call: NA; cdr3_length: 14; j_call: TRBJ1-2; v_call: TRBV12-3/TRBV12-4
cdr3_nt: TGTGCCAGCAGTGATCGTGGACAGGCTGGGGCCAACGTCCTGACTTTC; cdr3_aa: CASSDRGQAGANVLTF; clone_size: few; d_call: TRBD1; cdr3_length: 16; j_call: TRBJ2-6; v_call: TRBV25-1
cdr3_nt: TGTGCCAGCAGCTTAGATACAGCCTATGAGGCCGGGGAGCTGTTTTTT; cdr3_aa: CASSLDTAYEAGELFF; clone_size: few; d_call: NA; cdr3_length: 16; j_call: TRBJ2-2; v_call: TRBV5-6
cdr3_nt: TGTGCCAGCACTGAGGGACAGGGGGCCCACGAGCAGTACTTC; cdr3_aa: CASTEGQGAHEQYF; clone_size: NA; d_call: TRBD1; cdr3_length: 14; j_call: TRBJ2-7; v_call: TRBV6-6
cdr3_nt: TGCGCCAGCAGCCAACAGGGCTCCGGGGAGCTGTTTTTT; cdr3_aa: CASSQQGSGELFF; clone_size: few; d_call: NA; cdr3_length: 13; j_call: TRBJ2-2; v_call: TRBV5-1
cdr3_nt: TGTGCCAGCAGTTACTGGACCCGACCGGAAGCTGGCTACACCTTC; cdr3_aa: CASSYWTRPEAGYTF; clone_size: few; d_call: NA; cdr3_length: 15; j_call: TRBJ1-2; v_call: TRBV6-2/TRBV6-3
cdr3_nt: TGTGCCAGCAGCTTACGTCCTATGTCTATGAGGGGTGACGGGGAGCTGTTTTTT; cdr3_aa: CASSLRPMSMRGDGELFF; clone_size: NA; d_call: NA; cdr3_length: 18; j_call: TRBJ2-2; v_call: TRBV7-2
cdr3_nt: TGCAGCGGGACGGACAGGACATCAACTGAAGCTTTCTTT; cdr3_aa: CSGTDRTSTEAFF; clone_size: NA; d_call: TRBD1; cdr3_length: 13; j_call: TRBJ1-1; v_call: TRBV29-1
cdr3_nt: TGTGCCAGCAGTTTGGGGCCAGGGCCTAATTCACCCCTCCACTTT; cdr3_aa: CASSLGPGPNSPLHF; clone_size: NA; d_call: NA; cdr3_length: 15; j_call: TRBJ1-6; v_call: TRBV28
cdr3_nt: TGTGCCAGCAGGAAGGCCCCGGGACTAAGGGGGTACGAGCAGTACTTC; cdr3_aa: CASRKAPGLRGYEQYF; clone_size: NA; d_call: NA; cdr3_length: 16; j_call: TRBJ2-7; v_call: TRBV2
cdr3_nt: TGTGCCATCATGAGGGGGAACACTGAAGCTTTCTTT; cdr3_aa: CAIMRGNTEAFF; clone_size: NA; d_call: NA; cdr3_length: 12; j_call: TRBJ1-1; v_call: TRBV10-3
cdr3_nt: TGTGCCGGCAGCTTCCCGACAGGGAAGGAATCCGGGGAGCTGTTTTTT; cdr3_aa: CAGSFPTGKESGELFF; clone_size: NA; d_call: TRBD1; cdr3_length: 16; j_call: TRBJ2-2; v_call: TRBV7-8
cdr3_nt: TGTGCCAGCAGATGGACTAGCGGCTCCTACGAGCAGTACTTC; cdr3_aa: CASRWTSGSYEQYF; clone_size: few; d_call: TRBD2; cdr3_length: 14; j_call: TRBJ2-7; v_call: TRBV2
cdr3_nt: TGTGCCAGTAGTCCGACAATCGTTAATGAAAAACTGTTTTTT; cdr3_aa: CASSPTIVNEKLFF; clone_size: few; d_call: NA; cdr3_length: 14; j_call: TRBJ1-4; v_call: TRBV19
cdr3_nt: TGTGCCAGCAGCTTTGGACGAGGGCTCACTGGAAACACCATATATTTT; cdr3_aa: CASSFGRGLTGNTIYF; clone_size: few; d_call: NA; cdr3_length: 16; j_call: TRBJ1-3; v_call: TRBV12-3/TRBV12-4
cdr3_nt: TGTGCCAGCCGCCCCGGGATAAGCTCCTACGAGCAGTACTTC; cdr3_aa: CASRPGISSYEQYF; clone_size: NA; d_call: NA; cdr3_length: 14; j_call: TRBJ2-7; v_call: TRBV12-3/TRBV12-4
cdr3_nt: TGCGCCAGCAGTATCGAGTTCGGGACAGCGTTAAACACCGGGGAGCTGTTTTTT; cdr3_aa: CASSIEFGTALNTGELFF; clone_size: NA; d_call: TRBD1; cdr3_length: 18; j_call: TRBJ2-2; v_call: TRBV5-1